One and the same sample provided the 32 T cell receptor beta chains below, sequenced in a study of blood T cell repertoires in COVID-19. Data came from immunoSEQ multiplex PCR; TCRdb stores just in-frame clones and leaves some out. There are more than 300,000 clones in the sample; approximately 84% occur only once, and approximately 4.1% lies in the top ten. The sequencing sample was made of PBMCs or T cells enriched from blood (not recorded which). The receptors come from a man under 40 who had recovered from COVID-19.

The chain combines TRBV5-1 with TRBJ2-3, with a possible D match to TRBD1 (6 bases). Per germline, CDR1 SGHRS and CDR2 YFSETQ. Trimming removed 4 bases from V and 6 bases from J, with 21 bases in between. CDR3 size: 16 residues. In DNA, the CDR3 is TGCGCCAGCAGCCCCCCCACGACAGGCGGGTTGGATACGCAGTATTTT. This translates into CASSPPTTGGLDTQYF.

V is TRBV5-1 and J is TRBJ1-4; 9 bases match TRBD1. J was trimmed by 8 bases and V by 2 bases; bases with no gene match: 10. The CDR3 spans 16 residues. Germline-derived CDR1 and CDR2 are SGHRS and YFSETQ. CDR3 sequence: CASSLTGTGILEKLFF. CDR3 nucleotide sequence: TGCGCCAGCAGCTTAACCGGGACAGGGATTTTGGAAAAACTGTTTTTT.

This clone has only one observation. The genes are TRBV6-6 and TRBJ2-7, with TRBD1 identical over 9 bases. CDR1 and CDR2 from the germline V gene are MNHNY and SVGAGI (reference sequence). This CDR3 is built from 13 residues. With V trimmed by 10 bases and J by 2 bases, 6 bases remained unmatched. CDR3 region: CATGTGYTYEQYF. CDR3 nucleotide sequence: TGTGCCACCGGGACAGGGTACACCTACGAGCAGTACTTC.

The chain links TRBV5-8 to TRBJ1-4; D is unresolved. Germline V gene sequence: CDR1 SGHTS, CDR2 YDEGEE. The CDR3 runs to 15 residues. V was trimmed by 4 bases and J by 4 bases, leaving 14 bases between them. CDR3: CASSRFWEFNEKLFF. CDR3 nucleotide sequence: TGTGCCAGCAGCCGCTTCTGGGAGTTTAATGAAAAACTGTTTTTT.

J is TRBJ2-7 and V is TRBV29-1, with D perhaps TRBD1 (7 bases). This CDR3 has 14 amino acids. V shed 6 bases and J shed 0 bases, with 15 bases lying between them. The germline V gene encodes CDR1 SQVTM and CDR2 ANQGSEA. CDR3 DNA sequence: TGCAGCGTAGGTCAGGGGGGTAGCTCCTACGAGCAGTACTTC. Translated, it gives CSVGQGGSSYEQYF.

The V call is TRBV11-3, the J call TRBJ1-4, with D unresolved. There are 14 residues in the CDR3. Trimming removed 4 bases from V and 8 bases from J, with 14 bases in between. Germline loops: CDR1 SGHNT, CDR2 YENEEA. The CDR3 sequence: CASSSSTIAEKLFF. The CDR3 coding sequence is TGTGCCAGCAGCTCCTCAACAATTGCCGAAAAACTGTTTTTT.

This chain connects TRBV29-1 to TRBJ1-2, with a tentative D call TRBD1 (6 bases). The CDR3 is 11 amino acids. Trimming took 6 bases from V and 4 from J, leaving 9 bases between them. CDR1 SQVTM and CDR2 ANQGSEA come from the germline V gene. The CDR3: CSVQTGYGYTF. In DNA, the CDR3 is TGCAGCGTCCAGACAGGCTATGGCTACACCTTC.

The chain carries TRBV23-1 and TRBJ1-6, with a possible D match to TRBD1 (5 bases). TRBV23-1 is recorded as an ORF, its role being uncertain. V lost 2 bases, J lost 5 bases, and 7 bases lay in between. The CDR3 length is 14 residues. The CDR3 reads CASSQIGDNSPLHF. As DNA, the CDR3 is TGCGCCAGCAGTCAAATAGGGGATAATTCACCCCTCCACTTT.

In its sample, this clone was seen a few times. CDR3 protein: CASSQESGRGVPLHF. CDR3 DNA sequence: TGCGCCAGCAGCCAAGAGTCGGGGAGGGGGGTTCCCCTCCACTTT. This chain joins TRBV4-1 and TRBJ1-6, with D possibly TRBD1 on 6 matching bases. The germline V gene encodes CDR1 MGHRA and CDR2 YSYEKL. The CDR3 sequence is 15 residues long. Deletions cut 0 bases from V and 13 bases from J, with 16 bases between.

The genes are TRBV18 and TRBJ1-6, with D tentatively TRBD1 (5 bases). Germline lookup yields CDR1 KGHSH and CDR2 LQKENI. CDR3 size: 13 residues. With 3 bases removed from V and 8 bases from J, the gap between germline ends came to 8 bases. The CDR3 loop is CASSPLGDSPLHF. The DNA for the CDR3 is TGTGCCAGCTCACCCCTAGGGGATTCACCCCTCCACTTT.

The sample holds one count of this clone. The chain couples TRBV24-1 to TRBJ2-5, with 9 bases lining up with TRBD2. Trimming removed 12 bases from V and 5 bases from J; junction bases left unmatched: 3. This CDR3 comprises 11 residues. CDR1 is KGHDR and CDR2 is SFDVKD in the germline V gene. The CDR3 sequence is CAAGGTETQYF. CDR3 sequence (DNA): TGTGCCGCGGGGGGGACTGAGACCCAGTACTTC.

CDR3: CASSLDRDRGPYEQYF. CDR3 bases: TGTGCCAGCAGCTTAGATCGGGACAGGGGGCCCTACGAGCAGTACTTC. The chain employs TRBV11-3 and TRBJ2-7, with 12 bases aligning to TRBD1. CDR3 length: 16 amino acids. V shed 0 bases and J 2 bases; nucleotides not matched to a gene: 2. Germline CDR1 SGHNT, CDR2 YENEEA.

This chain links TRBV6-1 with TRBJ1-6; D remains unclear. Germline lookup yields CDR1 MNHNS and CDR2 SASEGT. The CDR3 length is 15 residues. The V and J ends lost 3 bases and 0 bases respectively, with 6 bases between them. CDR3 region: CASSDWSSYNSPLHF. The CDR3 region has the DNA TGTGCCAGCAGTGATTGGAGCTCCTATAATTCACCCCTCCACTTT.

V is TRBV28 and J is TRBJ2-7; TRBD1 agrees at 9 bases. CDR3 length: 14 residues. Germline assignment: CDR1 MDHEN and CDR2 SYDVKM. Trimming removed 5 bases from V and 5 bases from J; junction bases left unmatched: 7. The CDR3 region is CASSPGTGFHEQYF. For the CDR3, the DNA is TGTGCCAGCAGTCCCGGGACAGGGTTCCACGAGCAGTACTTC. Using reference TRBV28 and TRBJ2-7 for the parts outside the CDR3, the full variable domain is DVKVTQSSRYLVKRTGEKVFLECVQDMDHENMFWYRQDPGLGLRLIYFSYDVKMKEKGDIPEGYSVSREKKERFSLILESASTNQTSMYLCASSPGTGFHEQYFGPGTRLTVT.

This clone was observed a single time. The chain carries TRBV9 and TRBJ2-7; TRBD2 aligns across 7 bases. This CDR3 is built from 15 residues. Germline V gene data show CDR1 as SGDLS and CDR2 as YYNGEE. The trim removed 3 bases at V and 0 bases at J, leaving 6 bases unmatched. The DNA for the CDR3 is TGTGCCAGCAGCGCCCGTTCGGGGGGCTCCTACGAGCAGTACTTC. As protein: CASSARSGGSYEQYF.

J is TRBJ2-1 and V is TRBV4-1, with 9 bases fitting TRBD1. The trim removed 0 bases at V and 10 bases at J, leaving 4 bases unmatched. This CDR3 is built from 14 residues. The germline V gene has CDR1 MGHRA and CDR2 YSYEKL. CDR3: CASSQEGQGREQFF. The CDR3 region has the DNA TGCGCCAGCAGCCAAGAAGGACAGGGGAGAGAGCAGTTCTTC.

The chain recombines TRBV9 with TRBJ2-7; 9 nucleotides line up with TRBD2. J lost 4 bases, V lost 4 bases, and 12 bases had no gene match. Germline V lookup: CDR1 SGDLS, CDR2 YYNGEE. This CDR3 region has 16 residues. CDR3 loop: CASSPTAGTSSYEQYF. In nucleotides, the CDR3 is TGTGCCAGCAGCCCCACTGCGGGGACTAGCAGTTACGAGCAGTACTTC.

V and J are TRBV28 and TRBJ1-5, with D maybe TRBD1 (5 bases). The CDR3 runs to 16 residues. Germline assignment: CDR1 MDHEN and CDR2 SYDVKM. Trimming pared 6 bases from V and 3 bases from J, leaving 18 bases between. The CDR3, as DNA: TGTGCCAGCAGCGAAACGCGGCGGGGGTCCAATCAGCCCCAGCATTTT. This codes for CASSETRRGSNQPQHF.

CDR3 DNA sequence: TGTGCCAGCAGCGTAGATACCGGGGGGAATACGCAGTATTTT. Protein sequence: CASSVDTGGNTQYF. The chain links TRBV9 to TRBJ2-3, with TRBD2 identical over 7 bases. The CDR3 extends over 14 amino acids. In germline, CDR1 is SGDLS, CDR2 YYNGEE. Unmatched junction bases numbered 5, after V lost 0 bases and J lost 7 bases. Looking up the rest from reference TRBV9 and TRBJ2-3 gives the full variable domain: DSGVTQTPKHLITATGQRVTLRCSPRSGDLSVYWYQQSLDQGLQFLIQYYNGEERAKGNILERFSAQQFPDLHSELNLSSLELGDSALYFCASSVDTGGNTQYFGPGTRLTVL.

This clone was counted a single time. The chain has TRBV3-1 (or the pseudogene TRBV3-2) and TRBJ1-4; D call uncertain. Trimming stripped 0 bases from V and 5 bases from J, with 7 bases between. There are 14 residues in the CDR3. Germline values: CDR1 LGHDT, CDR2 YNNKEL (reference sequence). The CDR3 DNA reads as TGTGCCAGCAGCCAAGATACAGTGAATGAAAAACTGTTTTTT. The encoded protein is CASSQDTVNEKLFF.

The rearrangement joins TRBV9 to TRBJ2-7, with 7 bases matching TRBD1. With V trimmed by 3 bases and J by 0 bases, 6 bases remained unmatched. The CDR3 sequence is 15 residues long. The germline gives CDR1 SGDLS, CDR2 YYNGEE. The CDR3 DNA reads TGTGCCAGCAGCGGAGGGGGCATTAGCTCCTACGAGCAGTACTTC. Protein: CASSGGGISSYEQYF.

The rearrangement uses TRBV2 and TRBJ1-2; 9 bases align to TRBD1. J lost 5 bases, V lost 6 bases, and 10 bases had no gene match. CDR3 size: 15 residues. Looked up from germline, CDR1 is SNHLY and CDR2 is FYNNEI. The CDR3 here is CASRERRDRVYGYTF. CDR3 sequence (DNA): TGTGCCAGCAGAGAACGACGGGACAGGGTTTATGGCTACACCTTC.

This clone has only one observation. The gene calls are TRBV12-3 or TRBV12-4 and TRBJ2-7; perhaps TRBD2 as D (5 bases). This CDR3 spans 13 amino acids. With 3 bases removed from V and 4 bases from J, the gap between germline ends came to 10 bases. The CDR3 loop reads CASSLGRRYEQYF. Here the CDR3 DNA reads TGTGCCAGCAGTTTGGGCAGGAGGTACGAGCAGTACTTC.

This rearrangement joins TRBV19 to TRBJ2-3, with 11 bases lining up with TRBD2. The CDR3 runs 17 residues. Germline V CDR1 and CDR2: LNHDA, SQIVND (reference sequence). The ends lost 7 bases at V and 0 bases at J; junction bases unmatched: 9. The CDR3 bases are TGTGCCAGTACTTTGAGTAGCGGGGGGGCAAGCACAGATACGCAGTATTTT. The encoded protein is CASTLSSGGASTDTQYF. The entire variable domain, with the rest obtained from reference TRBV19 and TRBJ2-3, is as follows: DGGITQSPKYLFRKEGQNVTLSCEQNLNHDAMYWYRQDPGQGLRLIYYSQIVNDFQKGDIAEGYSVSREKKESFPLTVTSAQKNPTAFYLCASTLSSGGASTDTQYFGPGTRLTVL.

The chain employs TRBV19 and TRBJ1-3, with 10 bases identical to TRBD1. Germline values: CDR1 LNHDA, CDR2 SQIVND (reference sequence). V was pared by 8 bases and J by 2 bases, with 0 bases of the junction left unmatched. The CDR3 covers 13 residues. CDR3 residues: CASGTGAGNTIYF. The CDR3 DNA is TGTGCCAGTGGGACAGGGGCTGGAAACACCATATATTTT.

The chain carries TRBV18 and TRBJ1-1; TRBD1 is a possible D gene (5 bases). V lost 4 bases, J lost 1 base, and 10 bases lay in between. Germline V gene sequence: CDR1 KGHSH, CDR2 LQKENI. The CDR3 sequence is 14 residues long. CDR3 coding DNA: TGTGCCAGCTCACGCGTCGGACAGAACACTGAAGCTTTCTTT. This gives the protein CASSRVGQNTEAFF.

J is TRBJ1-1 and V is TRBV19; 9 bases align to TRBD1. After removal of 2 bases from V and 0 bases from J, the junction contained 7 bases not matched to a gene. Looked up from germline, CDR1 is LNHDA and CDR2 is SQIVND (reference sequence). The CDR3 is 17 residues long. DNA of the CDR3: TGTGCCAGTAGTATATCGGGACAGGGACCCGTGAACACTGAAGCTTTCTTT. Translated, it gives CASSISGQGPVNTEAFF.

This chain joins TRBV30 and TRBJ1-2; 7 bases are a match to TRBD1. V was pared by 5 bases and J by 5 bases, with 5 bases of the junction left unmatched. The CDR3 runs 12 residues. CDR1 is GTSNPN, CDR2 SVGIG, per germline (reference sequence). DNA for the CDR3: TGTGCCTGGGTACAGGGGAAATATGGCTACACCTTC. Its protein product is CAWVQGKYGYTF.

The gene calls are TRBV10-3 and TRBJ1-2, with 10 bases lining up with TRBD1. Germline CDR1 ENHRY, CDR2 SYGVKD. V lost 6 bases, J lost 1 base, and 5 bases stayed unmatched. The CDR3 contains 15 residues. CDR3 bases: TGTGCCATCAGCTCCGGGACAGGGGTTAACTATGGCTACACCTTC. This gives the protein CAISSGTGVNYGYTF.

The chain employs TRBV24-1 and TRBJ2-1, with 8 nucleotides matching TRBD1. J lost 2 bases, V lost 7 bases, and 3 bases had no gene match. The CDR3 consists of 14 residues. The germline V gene encodes CDR1 KGHDR and CDR2 SFDVKD. CDR3: CATSSTGAYNEQFF. The CDR3 DNA reads TGTGCCACCAGCTCGACAGGGGCCTACAATGAGCAGTTCTTC.

This clone was counted a few times. The chain couples TRBV5-1 to TRBJ2-7; D gene ambiguous. This CDR3 is 12 amino acids long. Looked up from germline, CDR1 is SGHRS and CDR2 is YFSETQ. Trimming left V 1 base short and J 4 bases short, with 6 bases between. CDR3 bases: TGCGCCAGCAGCTTGTCCGAGTACGAGCAGTACTTC. Amino acids: CASSLSEYEQYF.

The CDR3 DNA reads as TGTGCCAGCAGCTTCCGACAGGCCCTGCTAGCTAACTATGGCTACACCTTC. Amino acid sequence: CASSFRQALLANYGYTF. V gene TRBV7-2 combines with J gene TRBJ1-2, with D possibly matching TRBD1 (6 bases). The CDR3 is 17 amino acids. The germline V and J ends were trimmed by 3 bases and 0 bases, with 17 bases remaining between them. Germline V gene data show CDR1 as SGHTA and CDR2 as FQGNSA. Combining the CDR3 with reference TRBV7-2 and TRBJ1-2 gives the whole variable domain GAGVSQSPSNKVTEKGKDVELRCDPISGHTALYWYRQSLGQGLEFLIYFQGNSAPDKSGLPSDRFSAERTGGSVSTLTIQRTQQEDSAVYLCASSFRQALLANYGYTFGSGTRLTVV.